The next 18 T cell receptor beta chains were all read from a single sample in a study of blood T cell repertoires in COVID-19. The method was immunoSEQ multiplex PCR; TCRdb's version includes in-frame clones alone and lacks a portion of them. The sample gives some 250,000 clones, about 90% of which show up once; 4% is in the top ten. Sample: PBMCs or T cells enriched from blood (not recorded which). All receptors come from a woman in her 30s with acute COVID-19.

V and J are TRBV7-2 and TRBJ1-5; 9 positions match TRBD1. Germline V gene data show CDR1 as SGHTA and CDR2 as FQGNSA. V lost 5 bases to trimming and J lost 5 bases; unmatched junction nucleotides: 7. The CDR3 is 15 amino acids. The chain's CDR3 is CASSQGTGFYQPQHF. The CDR3 DNA reads as TGTGCCAGCAGCCAGGGGACAGGGTTCTATCAGCCCCAGCATTTT.

The chain has TRBV7-3 and TRBJ2-4; no clear D gene. The V and J ends lost 1 base and 8 bases respectively, with 9 bases between them. The CDR3 is made up of 13 amino acids. Germline CDR1 reads SGHTA; CDR2 reads FQGTGA. The CDR3, as DNA: TGTGCCAGCAGCTTAAAAGCCTACGACATTCAGTACTTC. It yields the protein CASSLKAYDIQYF.

This rearrangement joins TRBV9 to TRBJ2-7; TRBD2 agrees at 10 bases. The CDR3 covers 13 residues. Trimming cost V 1 base and J 5 bases; bases outside gene matches: 0. From germline, CDR1 is SGDLS and CDR2 YYNGEE. Written as DNA, the CDR3 is TGTGCCAGCAGCGTAACTAGCGGGGACGAGCAGTACTTC. Its protein product is CASSVTSGDEQYF.

The chain carries TRBV7-2 and TRBJ2-7, with D possibly being TRBD1 (5 bases). CDR3 size: 16 residues. The germline CDR1 and CDR2 sequences are SGHTA and FQGNSA. V lost 2 bases to trimming and J lost 5 bases, with 19 bases between them. In DNA form, the CDR3 reads TGTGCCAGCAGCTTATTGCTGGGGCTAGAGTTAAACGAGCAGTACTTC. As protein: CASSLLLGLELNEQYF.

The CDR3 spells CASSYRVPDTEAFF. CDR3 coding DNA: TGCGCCAGCAGCTACAGGGTTCCGGACACTGAAGCTTTCTTT. V is TRBV5-1 and J is TRBJ1-1; a weak D match, TRBD1 (6 bases). Germline loops: CDR1 SGHRS, CDR2 YFSETQ. This CDR3 has 14 residues. V was cut by 3 bases and J by 3 bases, with 12 bases left in between. The whole variable domain, filled in from reference TRBV5-1 and TRBJ1-1, reads KAGVTQTPRYLIKTRGQQVTLSCSPISGHRSVSWYQQTPGQGLQFLFEYFSETQRNKGNFPGRFSGRQFSNSRSEMNVSTLELGDSALYLCASSYRVPDTEAFFGQGTRLTVV.

The chain is built from TRBV7-2 and TRBJ1-1, with TRBD1 matching over 7 bases. The V segment lost 5 bases and the J segment 4 bases; nucleotides outside the gene matches: 4. CDR3 length: 13 amino acids. Germline V gene data show CDR1 as SGHTA and CDR2 as FQGNSA. The CDR3 DNA follows: TGTGCCAGCAGCCCCCGGGACAGCACTGAAGCTTTCTTT. This sequence encodes CASSPRDSTEAFF.

This clone came up once. This sequence joins TRBV7-9 and TRBJ1-5, with D hard to call. This CDR3 has 13 residues. Deletions cut 2 bases from V and 8 bases from J, with 10 bases between. CDR1 and CDR2 (germline): SEHNR, FQNEAQ (reference sequence). The CDR3 nucleotides are TGTGCCAGCAGCTTAACAGTCGACGAGCCCCAGCATTTT. It codes for CASSLTVDEPQHF.

This clone was seen only a few times. The genes are TRBV11-2 and TRBJ1-6, with D possibly being TRBD1 (5 bases). The V end lost 1 base, the J end lost 9 bases, and 13 bases lay between the germline ends. Germline lookup yields CDR1 SGHAT and CDR2 FQNNGV. The CDR3 has 15 residues. In DNA, the CDR3 is TGTGCCAGCAGCTTAGTTCAGGGTTGGGGTTCACCCCTCCACTTT. The encoded protein is CASSLVQGWGSPLHF.

This chain links TRBV28 with TRBJ1-1; TRBD1 matches at 10 bases. Trimming cost V 5 bases and J 6 bases; bases outside gene matches: 15. The germline V gene encodes CDR1 MDHEN and CDR2 SYDVKM. The CDR3 is 17 residues long. The CDR3 DNA reads as TGTGCCAGCAGTAGAGTCGCCGGGACAGGGGCATCTCCTGAAGCTTTCTTT. Translating it yields CASSRVAGTGASPEAFF.

The rearrangement links TRBV13 to TRBJ1-1; maybe TRBD1 (5 bases). CDR1 is PRHDT and CDR2 is FYEKMQ in the germline V gene (reference sequence). Deletions cut 2 bases from V and 1 base from J, with 8 bases between. CDR3 length: 14 residues. The chain's CDR3 is CASSLSGQNTEAFF. The CDR3 region has the DNA TGTGCCAGCAGCTTATCAGGGCAGAACACTGAAGCTTTCTTT. The entire variable domain, with the rest obtained from reference TRBV13 and TRBJ1-1, is as follows: AAGVIQSPRHLIKEKRETATLKCYPIPRHDTVYWYQQGPGQDPQFLISFYEKMQSDKGSIPDRFSAQQFSDYHSELNMSSLELGDSALYFCASSLSGQNTEAFFGQGTRLTVV.

The V and J genes are TRBV5-1 and TRBJ2-3; 9 positions match TRBD1. Germline trimming cut 4 bases from V and 5 bases from J; bases unmatched to any gene: 5. The germline CDR1 and CDR2 sequences are SGHRS and YFSETQ. The CDR3 contains 14 residues. The CDR3 protein is CASSAGQGRDTQYF. For the CDR3, the DNA is TGCGCCAGCAGCGCCGGACAGGGGCGAGATACGCAGTATTTT.

The chain employs TRBV6-1 and TRBJ2-1, with D perhaps matching TRBD1 (6 bases). This CDR3 has 16 amino acids. The ends were cut back, 1 base at V and 4 bases at J, with 14 bases in the middle. Germline assignment: CDR1 MNHNS and CDR2 SASEGT. The CDR3, as DNA: TGTGCCAGCAGTGAAGAAGGGGGATTCGGTTACAATGAGCAGTTCTTC. Protein product: CASSEEGGFGYNEQFF.

This clone was counted between two and nine times. The rearrangement links TRBV18 to TRBJ2-7; perhaps TRBD1 as D (5 bases). The CDR3 loop spans 14 amino acids. The germline V gene has CDR1 KGHSH and CDR2 LQKENI. Trimming left V 4 bases short and J 0 bases short, with 10 bases between. The CDR3 here is CASSLRTPSYEQYF. The CDR3 nucleotides are TGTGCCAGCTCACTACGGACACCCTCCTACGAGCAGTACTTC.

The CDR3 nucleotides are TGCGCCAGCAGCCAAGATCCGTACAGGTCCCAGCCCCAGCATTTT. This encodes CASSQDPYRSQPQHF. The V call is TRBV4-3, the J call TRBJ1-5; TRBD1 might be the D (5 bases). CDR1 and CDR2 from the germline V gene are LGHNA and YSLEER. This CDR3 is built from 15 residues. V was trimmed by 0 bases and J by 7 bases, leaving 13 bases between them.

CDR3 sequence: CASSHRDRGLNEQFF. Here the CDR3 DNA reads TGCGCCAGCAGCCATAGGGACAGGGGCCTCAATGAGCAGTTCTTC. The V gene is TRBV4-1, the J gene TRBJ2-1; 10 bases fit TRBD1. The CDR3 covers 15 residues. The germline CDR1 and CDR2 sequences are MGHRA and YSYEKL. Trimming at V came to 3 bases and at J to 6 bases, leaving 5 bases not matched to a gene.

DNA of the CDR3: TGTGCCAGCAGCTTAGGGTCAGGTCGGACCGGGGAGCTGTTTTTT. Its protein is CASSLGSGRTGELFF. This sequence joins TRBV7-3 and TRBJ2-2; the D is unclear. Trimming pared 2 bases from V and 5 bases from J, leaving 12 bases between. Looked up from germline, CDR1 is SGHTA and CDR2 is FQGTGA. The CDR3 covers 15 residues.

The V call is TRBV3-1 (or the pseudogene TRBV3-2), the J call TRBJ1-1, with D perhaps TRBD1 (5 bases). CDR1 is LGHDT, CDR2 YNNKEL, per germline (reference sequence). Trimming removed 1 base at V and 5 bases at J, with 14 bases between. The length of the CDR3 is 15 residues. The CDR3: CASSQVGYGGTEAFF. DNA of the CDR3: TGTGCCAGCAGCCAAGTCGGGTACGGGGGGACTGAAGCTTTCTTT.

In this sample, this clone turned up once. The V and J genes are TRBV27 and TRBJ2-1; D is unresolved. The CDR3 runs 14 residues. CDR1 and CDR2 (germline): MNHEY, SMNVEV (reference sequence). With 0 bases removed from V and 4 bases from J, the gap between germline ends came to 7 bases. In DNA, the CDR3 is TGTGCCAGCAGTTTATCCGACGGGTACAATGAGCAGTTCTTC. It specifies CASSLSDGYNEQFF.